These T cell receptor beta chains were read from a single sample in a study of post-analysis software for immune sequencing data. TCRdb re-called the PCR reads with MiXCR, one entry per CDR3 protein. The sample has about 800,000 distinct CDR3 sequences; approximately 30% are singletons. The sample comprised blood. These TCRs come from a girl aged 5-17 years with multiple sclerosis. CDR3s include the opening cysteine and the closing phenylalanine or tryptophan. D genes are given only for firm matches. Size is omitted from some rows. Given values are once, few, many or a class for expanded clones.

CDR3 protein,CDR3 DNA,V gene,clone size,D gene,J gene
CASSLIRGHEQYF,TGTGCCAGCAGCTTAATAAGGGGCCACGAGCAGTACTTC,TRBV11-3,NA,NA,TRBJ2-7
CASREGLAGGYNEQFF,TGCGCCAGCAGAGAAGGGCTAGCGGGGGGCTACAATGAGCAGTTCTTC,TRBV4-1,few,TRBD2,TRBJ2-1
CASSYSANADTQYF,TGTGCCAGCAGTTACTCGGCAAACGCAGATACGCAGTATTTT,TRBV6-2/TRBV6-3,NA,NA,TRBJ2-3
CSARDRDGAYEQYF,TGCAGTGCTAGGGACCGGGACGGAGCCTACGAGCAGTACTTC,TRBV20-1,few,NA,TRBJ2-7
CASSLIEGEQFF,TGTGCCAGCAGCTTAATTGAGGGTGAGCAGTTCTTC,TRBV7-8,few,NA,TRBJ2-1
CASYNGGPNTGELFF,TGCGCCAGCTACAACGGGGGGCCGAACACCGGGGAGCTGTTTTTT,TRBV5-1,NA,NA,TRBJ2-2
CASSWDGTNAYEQYF,TGTGCCAGCAGTTGGGACGGGACAAATGCCTACGAGCAGTACTTC,TRBV6-2/TRBV6-3,NA,NA,TRBJ2-7
CSARFHGSSPETQYF,TGCAGTGCTCGGTTTCACGGGAGCAGCCCAGAGACCCAGTACTTC,TRBV20-1,few,NA,TRBJ2-5
CASSPSPGTPNYGYTF,TGTGCCAGCAGCCCTTCGCCCGGGACACCTAACTATGGCTACACCTTC,TRBV7-9,NA,NA,TRBJ1-2
CASSYSFGDTEAFF,TGTGCCAGCAGTTACTCGTTTGGGGACACTGAAGCTTTCTTT,TRBV6-6,NA,NA,TRBJ1-1
CASTSVPGSIYGYTF,TGTGCCAGCACGTCCGTGCCCGGTTCCATCTATGGCTACACCTTC,TRBV28,few,NA,TRBJ1-2
CASSLRHRNRGGEETQYF,TGCGCCAGCAGCTTGAGGCATCGGAACAGGGGAGGCGAAGAGACCCAGTACTTC,TRBV5-1,NA,NA,TRBJ2-5
CASSWSGGLLGYTF,TGTGCCAGCAGTTGGTCAGGGGGGCTCCTTGGCTACACCTTC,TRBV28,NA,TRBD1,TRBJ1-2
CASSLQGAFYEQYF,TGTGCCAGCAGCCTACAGGGGGCTTTCTACGAGCAGTACTTC,TRBV7-8,many,TRBD1,TRBJ2-7
CASSRQIDNTEAFF,TGTGCCAGCAGTCGACAGATTGACAACACTGAAGCTTTCTTT,TRBV28,few,NA,TRBJ1-1
CASSQELAAYNEQFF,TGTGCCAGCAGCCAAGAACTAGCGGCCTACAATGAGCAGTTCTTC,TRBV3-1,few,TRBD2,TRBJ2-1
CSARTLAAHGAQYF,TGCAGTGCCCGAACACTAGCGGCCCATGGCGCGCAGTACTTC,TRBV20-1,NA,TRBD2,TRBJ2-7
CASSVVGSGRGSDEQFF,TGTGCCAGCAGCGTAGTAGGTAGCGGGAGGGGGAGCGATGAGCAGTTCTTC,TRBV9,NA,TRBD2,TRBJ2-1
CSEQGPLLGAQYF,TGCAGCGAACAGGGGCCTCTGTTGGGAGCGCAGTATTTT,TRBV29-1,NA,TRBD1,TRBJ2-3
CASKGRLNEQFF,TGTGCCAGCAAGGGCAGACTCAATGAGCAGTTCTTC,TRBV6-2/TRBV6-3,NA,NA,TRBJ2-1
CASSPGEVNQETQYF,TGTGCCAGCAGCCCCGGGGAGGTCAACCAAGAGACCCAGTACTTC,TRBV7-9,few,NA,TRBJ2-5
CASSLGWGTSYNEQFF,TGTGCCAGCAGCTTAGGCTGGGGGACCAGCTACAATGAGCAGTTCTTC,TRBV13,NA,NA,TRBJ2-1
CSARDPRLVVETQYF,TGCAGTGCTAGAGACCCCCGACTTGTGGTGGAGACCCAGTACTTC,TRBV20-1,few,NA,TRBJ2-5
CASSLVTSRHKSAYNERFF,TGTGCCAGCAGCTTGGTGACTAGCCGTCACAAGAGTGCCTACAATGAGCGGTTCTTC,TRBV7-2,NA,TRBD2,TRBJ2-1
CASSNRLNTGELFF,TGTGCCAGCAGTAATCGGCTTAACACCGGGGAGCTGTTTTTT,TRBV6-2/TRBV6-3,few,NA,TRBJ2-2
CASSLAGGAGNNEQFF,TGTGCCAGCAGCTTAGCAGGGGGGGCCGGAAACAATGAGCAGTTCTTC,TRBV7-8,NA,NA,TRBJ2-1
CASRIVQARPQHF,TGTGCCAGCAGGATTGTGCAGGCCAGGCCCCAGCATTTT,TRBV2,few,NA,TRBJ1-5
CSAPTTGNRFGEQFF,TGCAGTGCCCCCACCACGGGAAATAGGTTTGGTGAGCAGTTCTTC,TRBV20-1,NA,NA,TRBJ2-1
CASSLGGEGGETQYF,TGTGCCAGCAGCCTAGGAGGGGAGGGGGGAGAGACCCAGTACTTC,TRBV7-2,NA,NA,TRBJ2-5
CASRPRGSAKNIQYF,TGTGCCAGCCGACCTCGGGGATCAGCCAAAAACATTCAGTACTTC,TRBV28,NA,NA,TRBJ2-4
CASTLAGGDTQYF,TGTGCCAGCACCCTGGCGGGGGGCGATACGCAGTATTTT,TRBV6-5,NA,TRBD2,TRBJ2-3
CASSQAREIYNEQFF,TGTGCCAGCAGCCAAGCGCGGGAGATTTACAATGAGCAGTTCTTC,TRBV3-1,few,TRBD2,TRBJ2-1
CASRPGRNNSPLHF,TGTGCCAGCAGGCCGGGACGGAATAATTCACCCCTCCACTTT,TRBV27,NA,NA,TRBJ1-6
CASSEFREDGTEAFF,TGTGCCAGCAGTGAATTCCGGGAAGATGGCACTGAAGCTTTCTTT,TRBV25-1,few,NA,TRBJ1-1
CSVHTGQTAYEQYF,TGCAGCGTTCATACAGGACAGACAGCCTACGAGCAGTACTTC,TRBV29-1,few,NA,TRBJ2-7
CASSVSSDRVYEQYF,TGTGCCAGCAGTGTAAGCTCGGACAGGGTTTACGAGCAGTACTTC,TRBV6-1,NA,TRBD1,TRBJ2-7
CASSPTLTRYNYGYTF,TGTGCCAGCAGTCCCACCTTGACACGATACAACTATGGCTACACCTTC,TRBV6-4,NA,NA,TRBJ1-2
CASSAISEQFF,TGTGCCAGCAGTGCCATAAGTGAGCAGTTCTTC,TRBV28,NA,NA,TRBJ2-1
CASSFRRLGNQPQHF,TGTGCCAGCAGTTTCAGGAGGCTTGGTAATCAGCCCCAGCATTTT,TRBV12-3/TRBV12-4,NA,NA,TRBJ1-5
CASSLALGDLHNEQFF,TGTGCCAGCAGTTTAGCGCTCGGGGACCTCCACAATGAGCAGTTCTTC,TRBV12-3/TRBV12-4,few,NA,TRBJ2-1
CAISGNTRGRETQYF,TGTGCCATCAGTGGAAACACTCGGGGGCGGGAGACCCAGTACTTC,TRBV10-3,few,NA,TRBJ2-5
CASHGREQIYNEQFF,TGTGCCAGCCACGGGCGGGAGCAGATCTACAATGAGCAGTTCTTC,TRBV12-3/TRBV12-4,few,TRBD2,TRBJ2-1
CASSFEGDYNEQFF,TGTGCCAGCAGCTTCGAGGGGGACTACAATGAGCAGTTCTTC,TRBV9,NA,NA,TRBJ2-1
CASSHETSGRVQYF,TGCGCCAGCAGCCACGAGACTAGCGGGAGGGTGCAGTATTTT,TRBV4-3,NA,TRBD2,TRBJ2-3
CASSQEWGRGADTQYF,TGTGCCAGCAGCCAAGAGTGGGGAAGAGGCGCAGATACGCAGTATTTT,TRBV3-1,NA,NA,TRBJ2-3
CASSLRGGPYNTEAFF,TGTGCCAGCAGCTTACGAGGGGGCCCATATAACACTGAAGCTTTCTTT,TRBV7-6,few,TRBD1,TRBJ1-1
CASSTPGYPRVGTQYF,TGTGCCAGCAGTACCCCTGGGTACCCCCGGGTCGGGACCCAGTACTTC,TRBV27,NA,NA,TRBJ2-5
CASRRTDSNQPQHF,TGTGCCAGCAGGAGGACAGATAGCAATCAGCCCCAGCATTTT,TRBV12-3/TRBV12-4,NA,NA,TRBJ1-5
CASSRDGAAKETQYF,TGTGCCAGCTCACGGGACGGGGCGGCCAAAGAGACCCAGTACTTC,TRBV18,NA,NA,TRBJ2-5
CATSRDLGGNYGYTF,TGTGCCACCAGCAGAGATCTTGGCGGGAACTATGGCTACACCTTC,TRBV15,NA,NA,TRBJ1-2
CASSQEFGTATGEQFF,TGTGCCAGCAGCCAAGAATTTGGGACCGCCACAGGTGAGCAGTTCTTC,TRBV3-1,few,NA,TRBJ2-1
CASSFSEGRYDGGTF,TGTGCCAGCAGCTTTTCTGAGGGACGGTACGACGGCGGCACCTTC,TRBV11-2,many,NA,TRBJ1-2
CASSSLSVQETQYF,TGTGCCAGCAGCTCTCTGTCTGTCCAAGAGACCCAGTACTTC,TRBV5-6,NA,NA,TRBJ2-5
CASSVAGGNQPQHF,TGTGCCAGCAGCGTAGCGGGCGGCAATCAGCCCCAGCATTTT,TRBV9,few,NA,TRBJ1-5
CTSSRQGLQETQYF,TGTACCAGCAGTAGACAGGGGTTACAAGAGACCCAGTACTTC,TRBV12-3/TRBV12-4,NA,TRBD1,TRBJ2-5
CAIGGEGTGVGNEQFF,TGTGCCATCGGGGGGGAAGGGACAGGGGTTGGTAATGAGCAGTTCTTC,TRBV10-3,NA,TRBD1,TRBJ2-1
CASSQDLQGTDTQYF,TGTGCCAGCAGCCAAGATTTACAGGGAACAGATACGCAGTATTTT,TRBV4-2,NA,NA,TRBJ2-3